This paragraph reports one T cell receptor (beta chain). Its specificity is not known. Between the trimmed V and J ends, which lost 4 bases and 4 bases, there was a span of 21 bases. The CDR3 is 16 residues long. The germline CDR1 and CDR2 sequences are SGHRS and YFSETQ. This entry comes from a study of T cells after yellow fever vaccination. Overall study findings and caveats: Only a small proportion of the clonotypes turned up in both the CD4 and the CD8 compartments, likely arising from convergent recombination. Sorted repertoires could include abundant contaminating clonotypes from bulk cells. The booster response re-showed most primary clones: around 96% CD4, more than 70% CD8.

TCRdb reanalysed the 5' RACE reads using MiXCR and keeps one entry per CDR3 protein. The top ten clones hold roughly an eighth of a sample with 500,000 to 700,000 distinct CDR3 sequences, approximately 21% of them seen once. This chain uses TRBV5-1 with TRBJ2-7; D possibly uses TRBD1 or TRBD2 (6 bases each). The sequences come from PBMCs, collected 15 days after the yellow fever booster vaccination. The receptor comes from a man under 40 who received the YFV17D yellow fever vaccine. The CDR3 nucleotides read TGCGCCAGCAGCCCGTGGGAACTCGGGGGCCGATACGAGCAGTACTTC. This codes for CASSPWELGGRYEQYF. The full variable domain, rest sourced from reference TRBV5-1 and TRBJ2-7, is KAGVTQTPRYLIKTRGQQVTLSCSPISGHRSVSWYQQTPGQGLQFLFEYFSETQRNKGNFPGRFSGRQFSNSRSEMNVSTLELGDSALYLCASSPWELGGRYEQYFGPGTRLTVT.